Below, 20 T cell receptor beta chains from the same sample are listed, as sequenced in a study of PD-1 blockade in classical Hodgkin lymphoma. TCRdb's copy holds only in-frame clones and misses some; the assay was immunoSEQ multiplex PCR. The repertoire holds about 43,000 clones, with approximately 70% as singletons. After autologous stem cell transplantation all patients relapsed, and prior brentuximab vedotin exposure differed between cohorts. Sequenced material: peripheral blood mononuclear cells (PBMCs), taken before the second cycle of nivolumab. Every receptor here comes from a human donor with classical Hodgkin lymphoma.

This rearrangement joins TRBV9 to TRBJ2-3, with TRBD2 matching 9 bases. The length of the CDR3 is 18 residues. The V and J ends lost 0 bases and 3 bases, in that order; junction bases with no gene match: 11. Germline lookup yields CDR1 SGDLS and CDR2 YYNGEE. CDR3 in amino acids: CASSVDPDGGGGTDTQYF. CDR3 nucleotide sequence: TGTGCCAGCAGCGTAGATCCCGACGGCGGGGGGGGTACAGATACGCAGTATTTT.

The J gene is TRBJ2-6, the V gene TRBV6-5, with D perhaps matching TRBD1 (5 bases). The germline V gene encodes CDR1 MNHEY and CDR2 SVGAGI. V was clipped by 5 bases and J by 0 bases, with 8 bases between them. This CDR3 has 15 amino acids. The CDR3 loop is CASSSRDSGANVLTF. The CDR3 DNA sequence: TGTGCCAGCAGTAGCAGGGACTCTGGGGCCAACGTCCTGACTTTC.

The V call is TRBV11-2, the J call TRBJ2-5, with unresolved D. Germline lookup yields CDR1 SGHAT and CDR2 FQNNGV. Trimming removed 1 base at V and 2 bases at J, with 14 bases between. This CDR3 is built from 16 residues. The CDR3 loop is CASSLASPGPQETQYF. CDR3 nucleotides: TGTGCCAGCAGCTTAGCTTCCCCAGGACCACAAGAGACCCAGTACTTC.

The chain employs TRBV7-3 and TRBJ2-7; D is perhaps TRBD1 (5 bases). The CDR3 runs 13 residues. The V end was cut by 2 bases, the J end by 6 bases, with 11 bases between. Per germline, CDR1 SGHTA and CDR2 FQGTGA. The CDR3 nucleotides read TGTGCCAGCAGCTTAGAACTTACAGGCGAGCAGTACTTC. Protein: CASSLELTGEQYF.

The gene calls are TRBV6-1 and TRBJ1-5; no firm D call. V was pared by 2 bases and J by 9 bases, with 8 bases between. There are 12 residues in the CDR3. Looked up from germline, CDR1 is MNHNS and CDR2 is SASEGT. The CDR3 loop is CASSELGPPQHF. The CDR3 DNA reads as TGTGCCAGCAGTGAACTGGGTCCGCCCCAGCATTTT.

This clone appeared once. The chain recombines TRBV9 with TRBJ2-2; D perhaps matches TRBD2 (6 bases). Trimming removed 0 bases from V and 0 bases from J, with 12 bases in between. The germline V gene encodes CDR1 SGDLS and CDR2 YYNGEE. This CDR3 has 17 amino acids. CDR3 sequence reads: CASSVGGGGANTGELFF. CDR3 in DNA: TGTGCCAGCAGCGTAGGTGGTGGAGGGGCGAACACCGGGGAGCTGTTTTTT.

This chain uses TRBV7-9 with TRBJ1-1, with D maybe TRBD1 (5 bases). The length of the CDR3 is 13 residues. V was cut by 5 bases and J by 4 bases, with 11 bases left in between. The germline gives CDR1 SEHNR, CDR2 FQNEAQ (reference sequence). The CDR3 here is CASSPPGGTEAFF. The DNA for the CDR3 is TGTGCCAGCAGCCCTCCTGGGGGCACTGAAGCTTTCTTT. Full variable domain (outside the CDR3, taken from reference TRBV7-9 and TRBJ1-1): DTGVSQNPRHKITKRGQNVTFRCDPISEHNRLYWYRQTLGQGPEFLTYFQNEAQLEKSRLLSDRFSAERPKGSFSTLEIQRTEQGDSAMYLCASSPPGGTEAFFGQGTRLTVV.

The chain carries TRBV11-2 and TRBJ1-1; D call uncertain. V gave up 5 bases and J gave up 3 bases, with 16 bases separating them. CDR3 length: 15 amino acids. The germline CDR1 and CDR2 sequences are SGHAT and FQNNGV. CDR3 sequence reads: CASSDLGIVHTEAFF. DNA of the CDR3: TGTGCCAGCAGCGACCTCGGAATAGTTCACACTGAAGCTTTCTTT. The entire variable domain, with the rest obtained from reference TRBV11-2 and TRBJ1-1, is as follows: EAGVAQSPRYKIIEKRQSVAFWCNPISGHATLYWYQQILGQGPKLLIQFQNNGVVDDSQLPKDRFSAERLKGVDSTLKIQPAKLEDSAVYLCASSDLGIVHTEAFFGQGTRLTVV.

The chain uses TRBV6-5 and TRBJ2-5, with 12 bases lining up with TRBD2. V lost 2 bases, J lost 7 bases, and 5 bases stayed unmatched. In germline, CDR1 is MNHEY, CDR2 SVGAGI. CDR3 size: 15 residues. CDR3 residues: CASSYLAGGQGTQYF. The CDR3 nucleotides read TGTGCCAGCAGTTACCTAGCGGGAGGGCAGGGGACCCAGTACTTC.

The chain has TRBV19 and TRBJ2-2; TRBD1 matches at 9 bases. The CDR3 is made up of 17 amino acids. J lost 3 bases, V lost 5 bases, and 10 bases had no gene match. CDR1 is LNHDA and CDR2 is SQIVND in the germline V gene (reference sequence). The CDR3 DNA reads TGTGCCAGTAGTTCAAGACGACAGGGGGGCTACACCGGGGAGCTGTTTTTT. Its translation: CASSSRRQGGYTGELFF.

This rearrangement joins TRBV7-6 to TRBJ1-6; D unclear. The germline V gene has CDR1 SGHVS and CDR2 FNYEAQ. The CDR3 contains 16 residues. V shed 3 bases and J shed 4 bases, with 13 bases lying between them. The CDR3 loop is CASSFGGLTYNSPLHF. In DNA, the CDR3 is TGTGCCAGCAGCTTTGGCGGGTTAACGTATAATTCACCCCTCCACTTT.

This chain uses TRBV30 with TRBJ2-7; 8 bases are a match to TRBD1. Germline CDR1 is GTSNPN and CDR2 is SVGIG (reference sequence). The CDR3 runs to 12 residues. The J segment lost 5 bases and the V segment lost 5 bases, leaving 5 bases of the junction unmatched. The CDR3 region is CAWGQGGHEQYF. The CDR3 region has the DNA TGTGCCTGGGGACAGGGTGGCCACGAGCAGTACTTC.

The chain employs TRBV14 and TRBJ2-3, with D tentatively TRBD2 (5 bases). Germline-derived CDR1 and CDR2 are SGHDN and FVKESK. V lost 0 bases to trimming and J lost 0 bases, with 19 bases between them. The CDR3 has 19 residues. The chain's CDR3 is CASSQEIGRSGRSTDTQYF. The CDR3 DNA follows: TGTGCCAGCAGCCAAGAAATAGGAAGGAGCGGACGGAGCACAGATACGCAGTATTTT.

The rearrangement joins TRBV5-1 to TRBJ2-1; 15 bases match TRBD2. Germline CDR1 reads SGHRS; CDR2 reads YFSETQ. The V segment lost 0 bases and the J segment 10 bases; nucleotides outside the gene matches: 2. The CDR3 is 15 residues long. The CDR3 nucleotides read TGCGCCAGCAGCTTGGATGGGACTAGCGGGAGGGAGCAGTTCTTC. This sequence encodes CASSLDGTSGREQFF.

This rearrangement joins TRBV18 to TRBJ1-6, with D hard to call. CDR1 and CDR2 (germline): KGHSH, LQKENI. With 3 bases removed from V and 13 bases from J, the gap between germline ends came to 19 bases. This CDR3 contains 15 residues. This CDR3 reads CASSPSGRTVGPLHF. The CDR3 region has the DNA TGTGCCAGCTCACCGAGTGGTAGGACGGTTGGGCCCCTCCACTTT.

The V gene is TRBV19, the J gene TRBJ2-6, with D maybe TRBD1 (5 bases). In germline, CDR1 is LNHDA, CDR2 SQIVND (reference sequence). CDR3 size: 16 residues. The V gene lost 7 bases and the J gene lost 1 base, with 14 bases spanning the gap. The CDR3 DNA reads as TGTGCCAGTAAAGGCAGGGAAGGATCTGGGGCCAACGTCCTGACTTTC. This codes for CASKGREGSGANVLTF. Combining the CDR3 with reference TRBV19 and TRBJ2-6 gives the whole variable domain DGGITQSPKYLFRKEGQNVTLSCEQNLNHDAMYWYRQDPGQGLRLIYYSQIVNDFQKGDIAEGYSVSREKKESFPLTVTSAQKNPTAFYLCASKGREGSGANVLTFGAGSRLTVL.

The chain uses TRBV4-2 and TRBJ1-2; no definite D call. CDR1 is LGHNA and CDR2 is YNFKEQ in the germline V gene. V gave up 0 bases and J gave up 6 bases, with 11 bases separating them. The CDR3 consists of 14 residues. Here the CDR3 reads CASSQEGGWDGYTF. CDR3 nucleotides: TGTGCCAGCAGCCAAGAAGGAGGGTGGGATGGCTACACCTTC.

This clone was observed a few times. The chain combines TRBV7-9 with TRBJ2-7; TRBD1 is a possible D gene (6 bases). V lost 2 bases, J lost 6 bases, and 11 bases lay in between. The CDR3 spans 13 residues. The germline CDR1 and CDR2 sequences are SEHNR and FQNEAQ (reference sequence). In DNA, the CDR3 is TGTGCCAGCAGCTTAATTAACAGGGTCGAGCAGTACTTC. It codes for CASSLINRVEQYF.

This chain connects TRBV6-5 to TRBJ1-2, with D possibly TRBD1 on 5 matching bases. The CDR3 covers 13 residues. Trimming left V 6 bases short and J 3 bases short, with 11 bases between. CDR1 and CDR2 (germline): MNHEY, SVGAGI. In nucleotides, the CDR3 is TGTGCCAGCAGGGCAGCAGGGTACTATGGCTACACCTTC. Amino acid sequence: CASRAAGYYGYTF.

The gene calls are TRBV7-9 and TRBJ1-1, with TRBD1 matching 10 bases. There are 16 residues in the CDR3. Germline CDR1 reads SEHNR; CDR2 reads FQNEAQ (reference sequence). Germline trimming cut 5 bases from V and 0 bases from J; bases unmatched to any gene: 6. CDR3 sequence reads: CASSKMTGGVNTEAFF. The CDR3 region has the DNA TGTGCCAGCAGCAAAATGACAGGGGGCGTGAACACTGAAGCTTTCTTT. The full variable domain, in which reference TRBV7-9 and TRBJ1-1 provide the parts outside the CDR3, is DTGVSQNPRHKITKRGQNVTFRCDPISEHNRLYWYRQTLGQGPEFLTYFQNEAQLEKSRLLSDRFSAERPKGSFSTLEIQRTEQGDSAMYLCASSKMTGGVNTEAFFGQGTRLTVV.